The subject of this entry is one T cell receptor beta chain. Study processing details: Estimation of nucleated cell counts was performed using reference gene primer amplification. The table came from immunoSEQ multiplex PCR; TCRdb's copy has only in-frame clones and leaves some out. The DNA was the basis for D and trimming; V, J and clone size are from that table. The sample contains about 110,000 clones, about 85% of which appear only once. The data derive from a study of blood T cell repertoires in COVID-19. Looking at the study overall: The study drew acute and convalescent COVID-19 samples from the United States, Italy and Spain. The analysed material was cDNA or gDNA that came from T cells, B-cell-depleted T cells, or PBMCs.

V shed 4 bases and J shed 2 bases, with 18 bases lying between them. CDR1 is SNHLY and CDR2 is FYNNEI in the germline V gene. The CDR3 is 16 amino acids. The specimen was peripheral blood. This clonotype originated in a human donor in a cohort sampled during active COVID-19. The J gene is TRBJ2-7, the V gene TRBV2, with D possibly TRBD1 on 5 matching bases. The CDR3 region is CASSVGPPQGAYEQYF. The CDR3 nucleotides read TGTGCCAGCAGTGTTGGTCCGCCACAAGGGGCCTACGAGCAGTACTTC.